This entry concerns a single T cell receptor beta chain. Its antigen is unknown. These data originate in a study of shared clonotypes between healthy human individuals. Study-wide results and caveats: Larger estimated richness was generally seen in naive subsets than in memory subsets.

V shed 7 bases, J shed 4 bases, and the junction held 6 bases outside the gene matches. Germline lookup yields CDR1 LNHDA and CDR2 SQIVND (reference sequence). The CDR3 loop spans 13 amino acids. Assay: immunoSEQ multiplex PCR; the TCRdb copy retains only in-frame clones and omits some. Counted here are around 1.4 million clones, roughly 98.5% occurring once; the ten biggest clones make up around 0.38%. Sequencing input: naive CD4+ T cells sorted from blood. Described subset: CD45RA+ positively selected. V is TRBV19 and J is TRBJ2-5, with 7 bases aligning to TRBD2. The receptor was isolated from a man aged 25 to 40 in good health. The CDR3 DNA follows: TGTGCCAGTAAAGGACTAGGTGCAGAGACCCAGTACTTC. Amino acid sequence: CASKGLGAETQYF. The complete variable domain, with remaining parts taken from reference TRBV19 and TRBJ2-5, reads DGGITQSPKYLFRKEGQNVTLSCEQNLNHDAMYWYRQDPGQGLRLIYYSQIVNDFQKGDIAEGYSVSREKKESFPLTVTSAQKNPTAFYLCASKGLGAETQYFGPGTRLLVL.